The rows below give T cell receptor beta chains drawn from one sample of a study of response to subunit inactivated influenza vaccine. TCRdb called the RT-PCR reads again in MiXCR, with one record for every CDR3 protein. This repertoire shows hundreds of thousands of distinct CDR3 sequences, approximately 7.1% found once; its top ten account for 10% to 15%. The sample here was PBMCs from blood, taken less than 25 months after vaccination. The source of these receptors is a man between 50 and 75 years old who received an inactivated influenza vaccine. CDR3s include the opening cysteine and the closing phenylalanine or tryptophan. D genes are given only for firm matches. Clone size is not always given. Where it is, it says once, few, many or a class for expanded clones.

D gene	clone size	V gene	J gene	CDR3 protein	CDR3 DNA
TRBD2	few	TRBV20-1	TRBJ2-3	CRASGTSGDSTDTQYF	TGCAGGGCATCCGGGACTAGCGGAGATAGCACAGATACGCAGTATTTT
TRBD2	NA	TRBV12-3/TRBV12-4	TRBJ2-5	CASSLTAGGPETQYF	TGTGCCAGCAGTTTAACGGCGGGAGGGCCGGAGACCCAGTACTTC
NA	few	TRBV20-1	TRBJ2-1	CSARGGLPNGEQFF	TGCAGTGCTAGAGGAGGTCTACCTAACGGTGAGCAGTTCTTC
NA	many	TRBV2	TRBJ2-7	CASSEVYEQYF	TGTGCCAGCAGTGAAGTATACGAGCAGTACTTC
NA	few	TRBV28	TRBJ2-6	CASKQGISGANVLTF	TGTGCCAGCAAACAAGGGATCTCTGGGGCCAACGTCCTGACTTTC
TRBD1	few	TRBV6-1	TRBJ2-7	CASKGTGISYEQYF	TGTGCCAGCAAGGGGACAGGGATTTCCTACGAGCAGTACTTC
NA	many	TRBV4-2	TRBJ1-1	CASSQESGTSANTEAFF	TGTGCCAGCAGCCAAGAATCCGGGACGAGTGCGAACACTGAAGCTTTCTTT
TRBD2	few	TRBV12-3/TRBV12-4	TRBJ2-1	CASSSPRLAGDNYWEQFF	TGTGCCAGCAGTTCACCCAGACTAGCGGGGGACAACTACTGGGAGCAGTTCTTC
NA	NA	TRBV20-1	TRBJ1-4	CSAAPGNEKLFF	TGCAGTGCTGCCCCAGGGAATGAAAAACTGTTTTTT
NA	NA	TRBV5-5	TRBJ1-6	CASSLVQGMGLASPLHF	TGTGCCAGCAGCTTGGTTCAGGGAATGGGGCTGGCGTCACCCCTCCACTTT
TRBD2	NA	TRBV20-1	TRBJ2-7	CSARDVAGGTYEQYF	TGCAGTGCTAGAGACGTTGCGGGAGGAACCTACGAGCAGTACTTC
TRBD1	few	TRBV6-1	TRBJ2-2	CASSQPGQGAGELFF	TGTGCCAGCAGCCAACCGGGACAGGGGGCCGGGGAGCTGTTTTTT
TRBD1	NA	TRBV9	TRBJ1-2	CASSVVVDRVGYTF	TGTGCCAGCAGCGTAGTAGTGGACAGGGTCGGCTACACCTTC
TRBD1	few	TRBV18	TRBJ1-1	CASSKGTVNTEAFF	TGCGCCAGCAGCAAGGGGACAGTGAACACTGAAGCTTTCTTT
NA	few	TRBV20-1	TRBJ2-5	CSADASRRLPGTQYF	TGCAGTGCCGATGCTAGCCGCAGGTTACCAGGGACCCAGTACTTC
NA	NA	TRBV12-3/TRBV12-4	TRBJ2-6	CASSYSGNGANVLTF	TGTGCCAGCAGTTATTCGGGGAATGGGGCCAACGTCCTGACTTTC
NA	NA	TRBV7-2	TRBJ2-1	CASSLRTPINEQFF	TGTGCCAGCAGCTTAAGGACTCCCATCAATGAGCAGTTCTTC